Presented here are 26 T cell receptor beta chains from one specimen sequenced in a study of blood T cells in healthy people across ages. Using a J-beta primer mix together with a sample-barcoded 5' primer, a second PCR was run for roughly 7 to 11 cycles. MiXCR, run by TCRdb on the 5' RACE reads, gives a single entry per CDR3 protein. The sample includes hundreds of thousands of distinct CDR3 sequences, 45% to 60% of them seen just once. Sequenced: blood. These receptors were collected from a woman older than 75 in good health.

This clonotype was recorded at least ten times. The junction does not match germline at one end; this may be a read error. This chain joins TRBV5-1 and TRBJ2-3; D call uncertain. The germline V gene has CDR1 SGHRS and CDR2 YFSETQ. The CDR3 covers 14 residues. The CDR3 loop reads CASSLGPATDTQYF. Here the CDR3 DNA reads TGTGCCAGCAGTTTGGGCCCCGCCACAGATACGCAGTATTTT.

This chain links TRBV29-1 with TRBJ1-2; no firm D call. CDR1 is SQVTM, CDR2 ANQGSEA, per germline. This CDR3 is 12 amino acids long. Trimming shortened V by 3 bases and J by 3 bases, and 8 bases separated the two germline ends. For the CDR3, the DNA is TGCAGCGTTGACCCAAGTGACTATGGCTACACCTTC. This encodes CSVDPSDYGYTF.

In this sample, this clonotype turned up many times. The chain links TRBV5-1 to TRBJ2-3; D call uncertain. Germline V gene lookup returns CDR1 SGHRS and CDR2 YFSETQ. V lost 3 bases and J 2 bases, leaving 4 bases between the germline ends. The CDR3 is 12 amino acids. CDR3 nucleotide sequence: TGCGCCAGCAGCTCCCCCACAGATACGCAGTATTTT. This translates into CASSSPTDTQYF.

This chain links TRBV29-1 with TRBJ2-7; D possibly corresponds to TRBD1 (6 bases). Germline V gene sequence: CDR1 SQVTM, CDR2 ANQGSEA. This CDR3 comprises 13 residues. V lost 4 bases, J lost 2 bases, and 12 bases lay in between. CDR3 residues: CSVVGTPTYEQYF. The CDR3, as DNA: TGCAGCGTTGTGGGGACACCAACCTACGAGCAGTACTTC.

This clonotype was counted between two and nine times. The rearrangement links TRBV12-3 or TRBV12-4 to TRBJ2-2; D gene ambiguous. The CDR3 has 14 residues. Trimming took off 2 bases at V and 0 bases at J, with 4 bases between the two ends. The chain's CDR3 is CASSLKANTGELFF. The CDR3 DNA reads TGTGCCAGCAGTTTAAAGGCGAACACCGGGGAGCTGTTTTTT.

The table lists this clonotype with a count of one. This chain connects TRBV7-2 to TRBJ2-1; D not certain. CDR1 SGHTA and CDR2 FQGNSA come from the germline V gene. The CDR3 extends over 15 amino acids. V lost 1 base and J lost 7, with 14 bases in between. The CDR3 nucleotides read TGTACCAGCAGCTTAGTGTCCCCGATCCCAAATGAGCAGTTCTTC. Amino acid sequence: CTSSLVSPIPNEQFF.

On this clonotype: The germline gene is not matched at one end of the junction; a read error may be the cause. This chain uses TRBV5-1 with TRBJ2-7; 9 bases match TRBD1. The germline V gene has CDR1 SGHRS and CDR2 YFSETQ. This CDR3 spans 14 amino acids. DNA for the CDR3: TGCGCCGGCAGCTGGGGGGACAGGGTGCACGAGCAGTACTTC. This sequence encodes CAGSWGDRVHEQYF. Based on the CDR3 plus reference TRBV5-1 and TRBJ2-7, the full variable domain is KAGVTQTPRYLIKTRGQQVTLSCSPISGHRSVSWYQQTPGQGLQFLFEYFSETQRNKGNFPGRFSGRQFSNSRSEMNVSTLELGDSALYLCAGSWGDRVHEQYFGPGTRLTVT.

This clonotype was detected only once. A much larger clone differs from this one at a single base, so this may be a read error. The chain recombines TRBV7-2 with TRBJ2-3; 7 nucleotides line up with TRBD2. Germline CDR1 is SGHTA and CDR2 is FQGNSA. Unmatched junction bases numbered 14, after V lost 5 bases and J lost 3 bases. This CDR3 is 17 amino acids long. CDR3 region: CASSRFGAGVGTDTQYF. The CDR3 nucleotides are TGTGCCAGCAGCCGTTTCGGTGCGGGAGTTGGGACAGATACGCAGTATTTT.

This clonotype appeared many times. The V gene is TRBV29-1, the J gene TRBJ2-7, with a tentative D call TRBD2 (6 bases). Trimming left V 5 bases short and J 3 bases short, with 11 bases between. CDR3 length equals 12 residues. Germline CDR1 SQVTM, CDR2 ANQGSEA. In DNA, the CDR3 is TGCAGCGTTAGACGGGGGTTCTACGAGCAGTACTTC. This sequence encodes CSVRRGFYEQYF.

The chain carries TRBV5-1 and TRBJ2-1, with unresolved D. V was trimmed by 0 bases and J by 4 bases, leaving 8 bases between them. The CDR3 is 14 residues long. The V gene's germline CDR1 is SGHRS and CDR2 YFSETQ. CDR3 DNA sequence: TGCGCCAGCAGCTTGGAGCAGAGGTACAATGAGCAGTTCTTC. Its protein product is CASSLEQRYNEQFF.

The table lists this clonotype with a few counts. The rearrangement uses TRBV4-1 and TRBJ1-4; D is unclear. The CDR3 extends over 16 amino acids. Between the trimmed V and J ends, which lost 4 bases and 2 bases, there was a span of 14 bases. Germline V gives CDR1 MGHRA, CDR2 YSYEKL. This chain's CDR3 is CASSPREQLTNEKLFF. Written as DNA, the CDR3 is TGCGCCAGCAGCCCCAGAGAGCAGTTGACTAATGAAAAACTGTTTTTT.

This clonotype was detected only a few times. This chain joins TRBV29-1 and TRBJ2-1; TRBD2 matches 8 bases. The CDR3 covers 13 residues. V dropped 4 bases and J dropped 5; count of bases not matched to a gene: 4. The V gene's germline CDR1 is SQVTM and CDR2 ANQGSEA. The CDR3 sequence: CSVVLAGHNEQFF. The CDR3 DNA reads TGCAGCGTTGTATTAGCGGGACACAATGAGCAGTTCTTC.

Note on this clonotype: A much larger clonotype is one base distant, so this may be a read error. The chain carries TRBV20-1 and TRBJ2-3, with TRBD2 matching 15 bases. CDR3 size: 16 residues. The germline CDR1 and CDR2 sequences are DFQATT and SNEGSKA (reference sequence). The CDR3 coding sequence is TGCAGTGTTAGAGGGGGACTAGCGGGAGGCCCAGATACGCAGTATTTT. Amino acids: CSVRGGLAGGPDTQYF.

This clonotype came up a few times. The rearrangement uses TRBV5-1 and TRBJ2-7, with D possibly matching TRBD2 (5 bases). Between the trimmed V and J ends, which lost 4 bases and 2 bases, there was a span of 16 bases. The CDR3 sequence is 15 residues long. The germline CDR1 and CDR2 sequences are SGHRS and YFSETQ. The CDR3 DNA reads as TGCGCCAGCAGCCTCCATAGGACGGGGACCTACGAGCAGTACTTC. This translates into CASSLHRTGTYEQYF.

The gene calls are TRBV20-1 and TRBJ2-5; TRBD1 agrees at 10 bases. CDR3 length: 15 amino acids. V was clipped by 4 bases and J by 5 bases; unmatched bases: 10. Per germline, CDR1 DFQATT and CDR2 SNEGSKA (reference sequence). CDR3 region: CSATAGTGVEETQYF. As DNA, the CDR3 is TGCAGTGCTACCGCCGGGACAGGGGTAGAGGAGACCCAGTACTTC.

The chain links TRBV10-2 to TRBJ2-7; perhaps TRBD2 as D (5 bases). The CDR3 has 16 amino acids. Between the trimmed V and J ends, which lost 1 base and 2 bases, there was a span of 15 bases. Germline CDR1 WSHSY, CDR2 SAAADI. CDR3: CASSEWLTRSAYEQYF. In nucleotides, the CDR3 is TGCGCCAGCAGTGAGTGGTTAACTAGATCCGCCTACGAGCAGTACTTC.

This clonotype was recorded at least ten times. The chain has TRBV29-1 and TRBJ2-7; TRBD2 matches at 11 bases. CDR3 length: 12 amino acids. Germline V gene data show CDR1 as SQVTM and CDR2 as ANQGSEA. V trimming: 6 bases; J trimming: 7 bases; junction bases outside the gene matches: 5. The CDR3 spells CSVLAGGREQYF. The CDR3 nucleotides read TGCAGCGTGCTAGCGGGGGGTCGTGAGCAGTACTTC.

The chain couples TRBV30 to TRBJ2-6; 8 bases align to TRBD1. V was pared by 8 bases and J by 0 bases, with 6 bases of the junction left unmatched. The CDR3 runs 15 residues. The germline CDR1 and CDR2 sequences are GTSNPN and SVGIG (reference sequence). The CDR3 loop is CATGTGSSGANVLTF. CDR3 nucleotides: TGTGCCACCGGGACAGGCAGCTCTGGGGCCAACGTCCTGACTTTC.

As concerns this clonotype: Possible read error: a much larger clone is one base away. The V gene is TRBV24-1, the J gene TRBJ2-1; D is unclear. TRBJ2-7 explains the end of the DNA better; the J call may be wrong. Germline V gene data show CDR1 as KGHDR and CDR2 as SFDVKD. The CDR3 runs 15 residues. CDR3 amino acids: CATSDPATPHNEQYF. CDR3 nucleotides: TGTGCCACCAGTGATCCGGCGACACCTCACAATGAGCAGTACTTC.

The rearrangement links TRBV29-1 to TRBJ2-7; 11 bases agree with TRBD2. J gave up 5 bases and V 4 bases, and 7 bases lay outside the gene matches. Per germline, CDR1 SQVTM and CDR2 ANQGSEA. The CDR3 runs to 14 residues. The CDR3 DNA is TGCAGCGTTGCCTTAGCGGGAGGGCTGAACGAGCAGTACTTC. Protein product: CSVALAGGLNEQYF.

This chain uses TRBV20-1 with TRBJ2-7; 10 bases align to TRBD1. The end of the DNA aligns better with TRBJ2-5, so the J call may be wrong. Germline lookup yields CDR1 DFQATT and CDR2 SNEGSKA (reference sequence). The CDR3 is 19 amino acids. CDR3 nucleotides: TGCAGTGCTAGAGACCCCGGGACAGGGGCGGTAACACGGGAAGAGACCCAGTACTTC. It encodes CSARDPGTGAVTREETQYF.

This clonotype turned up a few times. Being one base from a much bigger clone, this may be a read error. The chain recombines TRBV20-1 with TRBJ2-4; D is uncertain. V gave up 7 bases and J gave up 13 bases, with 23 bases separating them. CDR1 DFQATT and CDR2 SNEGSKA come from the germline V gene (reference sequence). There are 13 residues in the CDR3. In nucleotides, the CDR3 is TGCAGTGGAATAGTGACTCTGGATGATGAGCAGTACTTC. Encoded protein: CSGIVTLDDEQYF.

This clonotype was seen many times. The chain carries TRBV6-2 or TRBV6-3 and TRBJ2-1, with 11 bases fitting TRBD2. From germline, CDR1 is MNHEY and CDR2 SVGEGT. J gave up 2 bases and V 6 bases, and 6 bases lay outside the gene matches. The CDR3 length is 16 residues. The CDR3: CASSRIAGGAYNEQFF. The CDR3 coding sequence is TGTGCCAGCAGCCGAATAGCGGGGGGGGCCTACAATGAGCAGTTCTTC.

This clonotype was found many times. The chain combines TRBV3-1 with TRBJ2-7; the D gene is possibly TRBD1 (6 bases). The CDR3 extends over 12 amino acids. Trimming removed 6 bases from V and 2 bases from J, with 8 bases in between. Germline CDR1 reads LGHDT; CDR2 reads YNNKEL (reference sequence). The CDR3 region has the DNA TGTGCCAGCAGTCAGGGGACCTACGAGCAGTACTTC. Its protein is CASSQGTYEQYF.

The chain joins TRBV7-2 to TRBJ2-5; 9 nucleotides line up with TRBD2. Germline V gene data show CDR1 as SGHTA and CDR2 as FQGNSA. Trimming cost V 4 bases and J 11 bases; bases outside gene matches: 8. The CDR3 covers 13 residues. The CDR3 spells CASSSPSSGAQYF. The CDR3, as DNA: TGTGCCAGCAGCTCTCCCTCTAGCGGGGCGCAGTACTTC. The whole variable domain, remainder taken from reference TRBV7-2 and TRBJ2-5, is GAGVSQSPSNKVTEKGKDVELRCDPISGHTALYWYRQSLGQGLEFLIYFQGNSAPDKSGLPSDRFSAERTGGSVSTLTIQRTQQEDSAVYLCASSSPSSGAQYFGPGTRLLVL.

This clonotype was recorded many times. The V gene is TRBV7-2, the J gene TRBJ2-1; D remains unclear. The end of the DNA aligns better with TRBJ2-7, so the J call may be wrong. CDR3 size: 11 residues. Germline assignment: CDR1 SGHTA and CDR2 FQGNSA. The CDR3: CASSPYNEQYF. Written as DNA, the CDR3 is TGTGCCAGCAGCCCTTACAATGAGCAGTACTTC.